The present T cell receptor beta chain was sequenced within a study of blood T cells in healthy people across ages. The study, taken as a whole, reports: Long-lived donors had more naive CD4+ cells and higher diversity than aged donors. Expanded clonotype shifts may have been confounded, as the donors had an unknown CMV status.

This clonotype appeared a few times. The antigen is unknown. V shed 0 bases and J 6 bases; nucleotides not matched to a gene: 4. The CDR3 consists of 14 residues. Germline values: CDR1 SGHRS, CDR2 YFSETQ. Primed by a sample-barcoded 5' primer and a J-beta primer mix, a second PCR proceeded for roughly 7 to 11 cycles. A tag from a template-switch adaptor with 12 random nucleotides marked each cDNA molecule. A single record per CDR3 protein comes from TCRdb applying MiXCR to the 5' RACE reads. The profile shows around 1,700,000 distinct CDR3 sequences, about 28% of them singletons. Sequenced material: blood. The rearrangement joins TRBV5-1 to TRBJ1-2; 8 nucleotides align to TRBD1. This receptor was obtained from a woman between 25 and 40 years old in good health. CDR3 in amino acids: CASSLARGHDGYTF. The CDR3 coding sequence is TGCGCCAGCAGCTTGGCCAGGGGGCACGATGGCTACACCTTC.